Listed below are T cell receptor beta chains from one sample, sequenced in a study of vaccination effects on CD4 cells after COVID-19. Their target antigens are unknown. TCRdb keeps only in-frame clones here, not all; method: immunoSEQ multiplex PCR. The sample holds 9,500 to 13,000 clones, approximately 74% seen once. The starting material was CD4+ T cells from PBMCs cultured with HCoV-229E spike peptides, obtained before COVID-19 vaccination. These TCRs come from a human donor who received a COVID-19 vaccine. CDR3s include the opening cysteine and the closing phenylalanine or tryptophan. The D gene is left open where the match is weak. Clone size is given for some rows only: seen once, a few or many times, or a class if the clone is expanded.

TRBV20-1,NA,TRBJ1-2,NA,TGCAGTGCTACAGACTCGATCGGCTACACCTTC,CSATDSIGYTF
TRBV18,NA,TRBJ2-7,NA,TGTGCCAGCTCACCACAGGGTGTTAGCACCTACGAGCAGTACTTC,CASSPQGVSTYEQYF
TRBV12-3/TRBV12-4,NA,TRBJ2-5,NA,TGTGCCAGCAGTTTAGCAGGGTTTGAGACCCAGTACTTC,CASSLAGFETQYF
TRBV7-9,NA,TRBJ1-1,NA,TGTGCCAGCAGCTTAAATACTGGGGCAAGGGCTTTCTTT,CASSLNTGARAFF
TRBV19,large,TRBJ2-2,NA,TGTGCCAGTAGTATGGGCGGCCTGAACACCGGGGAGCTGTTTTTT,CASSMGGLNTGELFF
TRBV28,NA,TRBJ1-3,NA,TGTGCCAGCAGAGGGGGGATTTTCTCTGGAAACACCATATATTTT,CASRGGIFSGNTIYF
TRBV19,NA,TRBJ1-1,NA,TGTGCCAGTAGTGCAACCGGGACCCTGAACACTGAAGCTTTCTTT,CASSATGTLNTEAFF
TRBV7-9,NA,TRBJ2-2,TRBD2,TGTGCCAGCAGCCGCGGACTAGAAAACACCGGGGAGCTGTTTTTT,CASSRGLENTGELFF
TRBV6-5,NA,TRBJ1-4,NA,TGTGCCAGCAGTCGGGGGCACGGTGAAAAACTGTTTTTT,CASSRGHGEKLFF
TRBV28,NA,TRBJ2-5,TRBD2,TGTGCCAGCAGTTTAGGACTAGCGGGAGGGATCGAGACCCAGTACTTC,CASSLGLAGGIETQYF
TRBV3-1/TRBV3-2,NA,TRBJ1-1,NA,TGTGCCAGCAGCCAAGACGGGCGGCTGAACACTGAAGCTTTCTTT,CASSQDGRLNTEAFF
TRBV6-5,NA,TRBJ2-6,NA,TGTGCCAGCAGTTACATAAAAGGGGCCGGGGCCAACGTCCTGACTTTC,CASSYIKGAGANVLTF
TRBV6-1,NA,TRBJ1-2,NA,TGTGCCAGCAGTGACGGGGGCGGCTATGGCTACACCTTC,CASSDGGGYGYTF
TRBV19,NA,TRBJ1-2,TRBD1,TGTGCCAGTAGTATGGCCTCCGCCGGGACAGCGAACTATGGCTACACCTTC,CASSMASAGTANYGYTF
TRBV27,NA,TRBJ1-5,TRBD1,TGTGCCAGCAGTCCAAAGCGGACAGGGGTTGGCAATCAGCCCCAGCATTTT,CASSPKRTGVGNQPQHF
TRBV18,NA,TRBJ2-3,NA,TGTGCCAGCTCACCACCGGGATTTGGGGACAACACAGATACGCAGTATTTT,CASSPPGFGDNTDTQYF
TRBV2,NA,TRBJ1-5,TRBD1,TGTGCCAGCAGCGGAGGACAGGATTATCAGCCCCAGCATTTT,CASSGGQDYQPQHF
TRBV28,once,TRBJ2-4,NA,TGTGCCAGCACCCCAACCGCTACCAAAAACATTCAGTACTTC,CASTPTATKNIQYF
TRBV9,NA,TRBJ2-7,TRBD1,TGTGCCAGCAGCGTGGGACAGGGGGGTTTCTATGAGCAGTACTTC,CASSVGQGGFYEQYF
TRBV19,few,TRBJ2-6,NA,TGTGCCAGTAGTGGCGGGACGAGGAGCTCTGGGGCCAACGTCCTGACTTTC,CASSGGTRSSGANVLTF
TRBV28,NA,TRBJ1-4,NA,TGTGCCAGCAGAGGGACGCGGGAAAAACTGTTTTTT,CASRGTREKLFF
TRBV10-3,NA,TRBJ2-7,TRBD2,TGTGCCATCAGTGGCGGACTAGCGAGTTTGCCGCAATACGAGAGGTACTTC,CAISGGLASLPQYERYF